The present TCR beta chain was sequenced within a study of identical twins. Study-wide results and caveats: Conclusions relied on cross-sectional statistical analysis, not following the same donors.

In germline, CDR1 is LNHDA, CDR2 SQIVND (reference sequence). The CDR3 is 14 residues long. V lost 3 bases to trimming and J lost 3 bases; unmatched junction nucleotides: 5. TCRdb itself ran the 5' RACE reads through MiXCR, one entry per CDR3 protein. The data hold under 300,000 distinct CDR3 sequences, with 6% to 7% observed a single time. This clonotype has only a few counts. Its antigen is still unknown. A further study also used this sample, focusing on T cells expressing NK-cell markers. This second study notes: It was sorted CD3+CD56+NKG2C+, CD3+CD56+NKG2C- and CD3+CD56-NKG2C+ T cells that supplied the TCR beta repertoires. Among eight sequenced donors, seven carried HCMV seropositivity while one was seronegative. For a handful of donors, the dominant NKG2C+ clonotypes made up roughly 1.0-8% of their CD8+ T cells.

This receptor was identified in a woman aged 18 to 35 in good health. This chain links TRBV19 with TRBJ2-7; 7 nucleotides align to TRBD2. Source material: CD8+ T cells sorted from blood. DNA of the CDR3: TGTGCCAGTAGTATGGGAGGGGCTGGCTACGAGCAGTACTTC. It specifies CASSMGGAGYEQYF.